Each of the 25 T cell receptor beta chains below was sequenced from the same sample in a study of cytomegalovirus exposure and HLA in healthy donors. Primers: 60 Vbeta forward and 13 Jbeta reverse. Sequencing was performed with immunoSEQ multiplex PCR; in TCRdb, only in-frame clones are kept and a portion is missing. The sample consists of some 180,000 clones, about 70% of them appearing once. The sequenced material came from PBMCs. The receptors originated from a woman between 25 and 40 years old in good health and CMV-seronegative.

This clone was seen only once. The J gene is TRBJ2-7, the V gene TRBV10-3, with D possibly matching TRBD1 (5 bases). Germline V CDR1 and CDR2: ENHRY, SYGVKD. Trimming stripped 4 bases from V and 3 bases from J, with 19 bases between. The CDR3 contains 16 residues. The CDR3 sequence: CAISVGQGRADYEQYF. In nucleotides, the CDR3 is TGTGCCATCAGTGTTGGCCAGGGTCGTGCAGACTACGAGCAGTACTTC.

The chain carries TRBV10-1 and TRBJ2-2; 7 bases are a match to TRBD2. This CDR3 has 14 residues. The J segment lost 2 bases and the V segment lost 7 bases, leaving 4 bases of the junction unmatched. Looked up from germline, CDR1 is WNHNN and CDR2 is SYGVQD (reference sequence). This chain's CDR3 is CASKRGANTGELFF. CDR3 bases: TGCGCCAGCAAGCGGGGAGCCAACACCGGGGAGCTGTTTTTT.

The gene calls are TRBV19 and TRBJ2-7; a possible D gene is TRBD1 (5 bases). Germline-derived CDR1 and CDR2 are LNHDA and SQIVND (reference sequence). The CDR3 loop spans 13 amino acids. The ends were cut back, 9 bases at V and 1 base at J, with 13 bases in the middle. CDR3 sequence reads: CASRDTASYEQYF. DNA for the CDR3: TGTGCCAGCAGGGATACGGCTTCCTACGAGCAGTACTTC.

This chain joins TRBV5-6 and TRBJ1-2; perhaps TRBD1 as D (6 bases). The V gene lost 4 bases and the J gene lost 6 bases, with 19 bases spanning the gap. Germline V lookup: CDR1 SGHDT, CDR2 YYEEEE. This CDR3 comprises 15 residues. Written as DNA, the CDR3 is TGTGCCAGCAGCCCCCTGGGAGGGGGATCGGATGGCTACACCTTC. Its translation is CASSPLGGGSDGYTF.

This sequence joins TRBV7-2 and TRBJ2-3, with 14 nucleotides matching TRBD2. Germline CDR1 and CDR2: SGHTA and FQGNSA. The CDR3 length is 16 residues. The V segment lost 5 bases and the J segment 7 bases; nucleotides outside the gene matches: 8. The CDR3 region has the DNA TGTGCCAGCAGCCCGAGACTAGCGGGGGGGAGACATACGCAGTATTTT. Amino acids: CASSPRLAGGRHTQYF.

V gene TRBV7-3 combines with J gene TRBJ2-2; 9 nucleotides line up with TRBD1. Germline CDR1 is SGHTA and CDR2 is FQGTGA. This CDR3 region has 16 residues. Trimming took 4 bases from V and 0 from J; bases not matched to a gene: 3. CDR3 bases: TGTGCCAGCAGCTCACAGGGGGCGGCGAACACCGGGGAGCTGTTTTTT. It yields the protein CASSSQGAANTGELFF.

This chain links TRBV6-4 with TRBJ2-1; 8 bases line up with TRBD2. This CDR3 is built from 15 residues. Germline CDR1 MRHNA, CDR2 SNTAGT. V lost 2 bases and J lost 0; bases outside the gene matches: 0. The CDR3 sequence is CASSDSGSSYNEQFF. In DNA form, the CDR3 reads TGTGCCAGCAGTGACAGCGGGAGCTCCTACAATGAGCAGTTCTTC.

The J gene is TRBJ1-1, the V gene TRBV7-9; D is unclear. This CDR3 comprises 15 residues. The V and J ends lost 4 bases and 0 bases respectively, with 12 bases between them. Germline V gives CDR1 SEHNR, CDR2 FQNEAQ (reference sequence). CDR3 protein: CASSSGISLNTEAFF. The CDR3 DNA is TGTGCCAGCAGCTCCGGGATCTCATTGAACACTGAAGCTTTCTTT.

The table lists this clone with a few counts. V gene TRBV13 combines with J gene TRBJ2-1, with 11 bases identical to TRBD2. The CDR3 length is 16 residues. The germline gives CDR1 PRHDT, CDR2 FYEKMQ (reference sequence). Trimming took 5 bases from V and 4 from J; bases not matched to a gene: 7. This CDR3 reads CASSAPPSGGYNEQFF. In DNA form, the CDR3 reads TGTGCCAGCAGCGCCCCACCTAGCGGGGGGTACAATGAGCAGTTCTTC.

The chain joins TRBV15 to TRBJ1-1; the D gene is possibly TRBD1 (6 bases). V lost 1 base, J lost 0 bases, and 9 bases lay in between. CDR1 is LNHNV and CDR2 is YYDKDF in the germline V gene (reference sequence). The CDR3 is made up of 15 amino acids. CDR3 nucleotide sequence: TGTGCCACCAGCAGAGTGACAGGATTGAACACTGAAGCTTTCTTT. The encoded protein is CATSRVTGLNTEAFF.

The CDR3: CASSLVERGRGEQFF. The CDR3 DNA reads as TGTGCCAGCAGCTTAGTGGAGCGGGGGCGTGGTGAGCAGTTCTTC. V usage is TRBV7-9 and J usage is TRBJ2-1; TRBD2 agrees at 8 bases. This CDR3 contains 15 residues. Per germline, CDR1 SEHNR and CDR2 FQNEAQ (reference sequence). After removal of 1 base from V and 9 bases from J, the junction contained 8 bases not matched to a gene.

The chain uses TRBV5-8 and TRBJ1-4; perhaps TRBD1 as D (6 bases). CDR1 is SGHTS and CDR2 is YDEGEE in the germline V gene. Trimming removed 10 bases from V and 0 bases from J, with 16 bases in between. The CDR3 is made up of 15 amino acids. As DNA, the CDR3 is TGTGCCTGCTCCAGGGGCAGAGCAACTAATGAAAAACTGTTTTTT. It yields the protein CACSRGRATNEKLFF.

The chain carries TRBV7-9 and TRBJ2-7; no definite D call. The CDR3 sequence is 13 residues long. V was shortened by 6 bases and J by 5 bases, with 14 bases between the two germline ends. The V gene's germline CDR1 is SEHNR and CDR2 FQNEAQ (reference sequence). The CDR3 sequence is CASREPRIDEQYF. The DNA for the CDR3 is TGTGCCAGCAGGGAGCCTAGGATTGACGAGCAGTACTTC.

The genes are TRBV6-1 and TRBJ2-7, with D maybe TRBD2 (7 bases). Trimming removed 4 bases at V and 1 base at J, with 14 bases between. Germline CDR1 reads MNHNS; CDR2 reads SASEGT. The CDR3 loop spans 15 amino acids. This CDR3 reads CASSAGGGQSYEQYF. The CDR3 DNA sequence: TGTGCCAGCAGTGCGGGGGGCGGCCAATCCTACGAGCAGTACTTC.

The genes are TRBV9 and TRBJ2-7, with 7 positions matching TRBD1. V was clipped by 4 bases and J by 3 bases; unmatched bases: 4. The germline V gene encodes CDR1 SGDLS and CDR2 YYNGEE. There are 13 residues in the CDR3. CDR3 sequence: CASSRGQYYEQYF. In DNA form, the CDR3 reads TGTGCCAGCAGCCGGGGACAGTACTACGAGCAGTACTTC.

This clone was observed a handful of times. CDR3 amino acids: CASSGEGRNFYNEQFF. CDR3 nucleotide sequence: TGTGCCAGCAGCGGGGAGGGACGGAACTTCTACAATGAGCAGTTCTTC. The V call is TRBV5-4, the J call TRBJ2-1, with TRBD2 identical over 7 bases. Germline V gene sequence: CDR1 SGHNT, CDR2 YYREEE (reference sequence). CDR3 size: 16 residues. V lost 4 bases, J lost 3 bases, and 10 bases stayed unmatched.

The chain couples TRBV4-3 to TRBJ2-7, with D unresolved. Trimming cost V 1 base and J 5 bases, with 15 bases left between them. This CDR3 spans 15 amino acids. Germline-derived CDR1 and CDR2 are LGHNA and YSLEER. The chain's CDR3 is CASSQGPGMRNEQYF. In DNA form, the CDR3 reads TGCGCCAGCAGCCAAGGACCCGGTATGAGGAACGAGCAGTACTTC.

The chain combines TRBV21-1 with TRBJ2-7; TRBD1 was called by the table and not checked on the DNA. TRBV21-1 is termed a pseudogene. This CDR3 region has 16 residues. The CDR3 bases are TGTGCCAGCAGCAAAGCCGGGGACAGGTTCCGTAATGGGCAGTACTTC. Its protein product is CASSKAGDRFRNGQYF.

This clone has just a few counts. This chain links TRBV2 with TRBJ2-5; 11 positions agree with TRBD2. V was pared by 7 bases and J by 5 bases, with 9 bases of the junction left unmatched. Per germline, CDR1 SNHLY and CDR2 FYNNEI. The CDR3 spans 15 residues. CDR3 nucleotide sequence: TGTGCCAGCACCATTAGCGGGGGGGCCGGGGAGACCCAGTACTTC. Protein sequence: CASTISGGAGETQYF.

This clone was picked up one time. The CDR3 reads CASSPQERSYGYTF. The CDR3 coding sequence is TGTGCCAGCTCACCGCAGGAAAGGTCCTATGGCTACACCTTC. The chain has TRBV18 and TRBJ1-2; D gene unclear. The CDR3 contains 14 residues. Trimming shortened V by 3 bases and J by 4 bases, and 12 bases separated the two germline ends. The V gene's germline CDR1 is KGHSH and CDR2 LQKENI.

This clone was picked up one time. The CDR3 spells CASSAGQGAFQPQHF. CDR3 nucleotide sequence: TGTGCCAGCAGTGCGGGACAGGGGGCATTTCAGCCCCAGCATTTT. V is TRBV6-6 and J is TRBJ1-5; the match to TRBD1 covers 12 bases. V dropped 5 bases and J dropped 6; count of bases not matched to a gene: 5. Germline CDR1 MNHNY, CDR2 SVGAGI (reference sequence). CDR3 size: 15 residues.

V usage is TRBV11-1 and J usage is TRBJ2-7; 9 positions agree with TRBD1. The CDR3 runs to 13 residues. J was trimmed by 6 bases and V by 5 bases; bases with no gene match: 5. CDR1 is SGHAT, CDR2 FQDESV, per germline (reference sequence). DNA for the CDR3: TGTGCCAGCAGCCGGGACAGGGTGGGCGAGCAGTACTTC. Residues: CASSRDRVGEQYF.

The chain's CDR3 is CAWSRGQGVYEQYF. CDR3 sequence (DNA): TGTGCCTGGAGTAGAGGCCAGGGGGTGTACGAGCAGTACTTC. The chain recombines TRBV30 with TRBJ2-7, with TRBD1 identical over 7 bases. V lost 2 bases to trimming and J lost 4 bases; unmatched junction nucleotides: 8. The CDR3 is 14 residues long. Per germline, CDR1 GTSNPN and CDR2 SVGIG (reference sequence).

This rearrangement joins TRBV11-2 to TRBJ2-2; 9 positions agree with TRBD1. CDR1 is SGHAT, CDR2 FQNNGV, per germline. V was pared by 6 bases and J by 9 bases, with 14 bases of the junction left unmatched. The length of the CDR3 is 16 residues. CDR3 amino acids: CASRQARDRASRELFF. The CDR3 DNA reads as TGTGCCAGCAGACAAGCCCGGGACAGGGCTTCCCGGGAGCTGTTTTTT.

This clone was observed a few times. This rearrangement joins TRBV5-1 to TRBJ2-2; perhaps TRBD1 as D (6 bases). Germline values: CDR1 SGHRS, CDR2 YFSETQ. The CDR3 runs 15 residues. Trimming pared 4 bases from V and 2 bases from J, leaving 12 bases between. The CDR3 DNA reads TGCGCCAGCAGCGGCCGGGACACCAACACCGGGGAGCTGTTTTTT. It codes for CASSGRDTNTGELFF.